This T cell receptor beta chain is from a study of cytomegalovirus exposure and HLA in healthy donors. This clone was seen just once. What it binds is not known. The PCR was carried out with 60 Vbeta primers and 13 Jbeta primers. Repertoires were generated with immunoSEQ multiplex PCR, while TCRdb's copy carries only in-frame clones and drops some. Here the sample spans roughly 100,000 clones, roughly 80% being singletons. J was trimmed by 4 bases and V by 3 bases; bases with no gene match: 19. Germline lookup yields CDR1 SGDLS and CDR2 YYNGEE. The CDR3 is 20 amino acids. Study results and limitations: About 87% or about 30% of the time was how often most TCR beta V segments were productive, according to an earlier analysis. In a later analysis, an Asian-associated ancestry cluster reportedly showed fewer N-insertions than the approximately 670-donor mean. Using a false discovery rate of 0.05, a later analysis showed that around 16,000 TCR beta sequences were associated with HLA alleles.

This TCR derives from a man aged 40-55 years in good health and CMV-seropositive. The sequenced material came from PBMCs. V and J are TRBV9 and TRBJ2-1; TRBD2 matches at 10 bases. The CDR3 DNA follows: TGTGCCAGCAGCGCCCAAAGCAAGGGACTAGCGCCAGCTCAATACAATGAGCAGTTCTTC. Its translation is CASSAQSKGLAPAQYNEQFF.